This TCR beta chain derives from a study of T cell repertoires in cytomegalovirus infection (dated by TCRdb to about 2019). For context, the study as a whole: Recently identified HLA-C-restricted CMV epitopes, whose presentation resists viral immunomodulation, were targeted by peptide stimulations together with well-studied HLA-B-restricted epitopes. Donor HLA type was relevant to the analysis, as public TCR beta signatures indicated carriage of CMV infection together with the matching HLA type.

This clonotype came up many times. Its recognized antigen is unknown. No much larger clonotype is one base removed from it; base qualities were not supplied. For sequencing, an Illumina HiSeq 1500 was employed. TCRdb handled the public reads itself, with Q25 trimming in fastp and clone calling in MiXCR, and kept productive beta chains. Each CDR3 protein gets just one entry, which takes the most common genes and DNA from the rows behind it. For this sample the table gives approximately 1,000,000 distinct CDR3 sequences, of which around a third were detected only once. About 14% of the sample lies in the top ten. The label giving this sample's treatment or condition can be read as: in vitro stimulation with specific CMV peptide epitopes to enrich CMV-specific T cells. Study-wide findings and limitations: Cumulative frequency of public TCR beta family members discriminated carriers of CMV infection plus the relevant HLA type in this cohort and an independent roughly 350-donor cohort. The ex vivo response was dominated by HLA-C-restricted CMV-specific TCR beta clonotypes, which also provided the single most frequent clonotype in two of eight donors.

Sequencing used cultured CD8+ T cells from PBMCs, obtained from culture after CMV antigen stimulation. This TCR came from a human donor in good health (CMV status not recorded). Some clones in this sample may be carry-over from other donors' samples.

CDR3 reads: CASSFLGPTDTQYF. The nucleotides read TGTGCCAGTAGTTTTCTCGGCCCCACAGATACGCAGTATTTT. The chain is assembled from TRBV19 and TRBJ2-3, with the D gene not clear enough to name. CDR1 is given as LNHDA and CDR2 as SQIVND, both from the germline V gene (reference sequence). From the cysteine through the phenylalanine, the CDR3 covers 14 amino acids. The DNA shown is the 42-base CDR3, in frame from base 1. V sheds 5 bases and J sheds 2 bases, leaving 11 bases between their ends. Extended through the reference TRBV19 and TRBJ2-3 proteins, this CDR3 yields the full variable domain: DGGITQSPKYLFRKEGQNVTLSCEQNLNHDAMYWYRQDPGQGLRLIYYSQIVNDFQKGDIAEGYSVSREKKESFPLTVTSAQKNPTAFYLCASSFLGPTDTQYFGPGTRLTVL.